This TCR beta chain was identified during a study of cytomegalovirus exposure and HLA in healthy donors. Whole-study context: Among the 398 genotyped donors, approximately 81% were placed in the Caucasian-associated ancestry cluster. Regarding the study as a whole: Earlier results showed most TCR beta V segments being productive about 90% or about 30% of the time. Sequences of the TCR beta chain were said to predict the HLA-A and HLA-B alleles of most subjects accurately. Clonal expansion was found to be greater in HLA-associated TCR beta chains than in equally common others in a later analysis.

In its sample, this clone was seen once. Its antigen is unknown. With 5 bases clipped from V and 4 bases from J, the junction kept 5 bases outside the gene matches. CDR1 and CDR2 from the germline V gene are SQVTM and ANQGSEA. The CDR3 is 13 residues long. 60 Vbeta and 13 Jbeta primers were used in PCR. Data came from immunoSEQ multiplex PCR; TCRdb stores just in-frame clones and leaves some out. This table holds 150,000 or so clones, 74% found once. The chain couples TRBV29-1 to TRBJ2-3; TRBD2 agrees at 8 bases. The sample comprised PBMCs. The TCR was taken from a man aged 18 to 35 in good health and CMV-seropositive. Here the CDR3 reads CSVRAGVSDTQYF. The CDR3 nucleotides are TGCAGCGTTCGAGCGGGAGTATCAGATACGCAGTATTTT.